The rows below give T cell receptor beta chains drawn from one sample of a study of shared clonotypes between healthy human individuals. The assay was immunoSEQ multiplex PCR, and TCRdb's table has in-frame clones only and misses some. The sample includes roughly 500,000 clones, 75% to 85% of them seen just once. The sequencing sample was made of PBMCs. The receptors were gathered from a woman aged 40-49 years in good health. Some clones in this sample may be carry-over from other donors' samples. Each CDR3 is given with its conserved first and last residue. The D gene is left open where the match is weak. Expanded clones are given a class, and other clones once, few, many or no size at all.

j_call clone_size v_call d_call cdr3_aa cdr3_nt
TRBJ2-7 NA TRBV20-1 NA CSASPPLEQYF TGCAGTGCTAGTCCGCCCCTCGAGCAGTACTTC
TRBJ1-1 few TRBV5-1 TRBD1 CASSLVGTGGAGAEAFF TGCGCCAGCAGCTTGGTCGGGACAGGGGGCGCAGGTGCTGAAGCTTTCTTT
TRBJ1-1 few TRBV29-1 NA CSVGRVLSTEAFF TGCAGCGTTGGCAGGGTACTAAGCACTGAAGCTTTCTTT
TRBJ2-7 NA TRBV11-1 TRBD2 CASSFQTGTRNEQYF TGTGCCAGCAGCTTTCAGACCGGGACTAGGAACGAGCAGTACTTC
TRBJ1-4 NA TRBV30 NA CAWSFPLGEKLFF TGTGCCTGGAGCTTTCCTTTGGGTGAAAAACTGTTTTTT
TRBJ2-1 NA TRBV5-3 NA CATPRVRRRNNEQFF TGTGCCACTCCCAGGGTGAGGCGGAGAAACAATGAGCAGTTCTTC
TRBJ2-2 NA TRBV5-4 TRBD2 CASRPGTSGFTGELFF TGTGCCAGCAGGCCCGGGACTAGCGGTTTTACCGGGGAGCTGTTTTTT
TRBJ1-2 NA TRBV6-5 NA CASSYRPDNYGYTF TGTGCCAGCAGTTACCGGCCCGATAACTATGGCTACACCTTC
TRBJ2-3 NA TRBV15 NA CATSRDPTDTQYF TGTGCCACCAGCAGAGACCCCACAGATACGCAGTATTTT
TRBJ1-1 many TRBV6-5 NA CASRGGSATEAFF TGTGCCAGCAGGGGGGGCTCAGCTACTGAAGCTTTCTTT
TRBJ2-2 once TRBV6-6 NA CASSSGSNTGELFF TGTGCCAGCAGTTCCGGGTCTAACACCGGGGAGCTGTTTTTT
TRBJ2-7 NA TRBV6-1 NA CASSPGLSSYEQYF TGTGCCAGCAGCCCGGGACTGAGCTCCTACGAGCAGTACTTC
TRBJ2-7 NA TRBV21-1 NA CASSKAQDVPYEQYF TGTGCCAGCAGCAAAGCGCAGGACGTCCCCTACGAGCAGTACTTC
TRBJ2-2 once TRBV27 TRBD2 CASSSVRGLAGVGTGELFF TGTGCCAGCAGTTCAGTCCGGGGATTAGCGGGAGTCGGTACCGGGGAGCTGTTTTTT
TRBJ1-5 NA TRBV2 TRBD1 CASSGDSLNQPQHF TGTGCCAGCAGTGGGGACAGCTTGAATCAGCCCCAGCATTTT
TRBJ2-5 NA TRBV29-1 NA CSVVGAVGETQYF TGCAGCGTTGTGGGAGCGGTAGGGGAGACCCAGTACTTC
TRBJ2-1 once TRBV27 NA CATARHGEQFF TGTGCCACGGCTCGCCACGGGGAGCAGTTCTTC
TRBJ2-1 NA TRBV20-1 NA CRAGQGNEQFF TGCAGAGCCGGTCAGGGCAATGAGCAGTTCTTC
TRBJ2-7 NA TRBV7-2 TRBD2 CASSPHGGNPYEQYF TGTGCCAGCAGCCCCCACGGGGGGAACCCCTACGAGCAGTACTTC
TRBJ2-5 NA TRBV15 NA CATSREVQTLLVETQYF TGTGCCACCAGCCGAGAGGTGCAGACACTTCTTGTGGAGACCCAGTACTTC
TRBJ2-7 NA TRBV11-2 NA CASSPTGVAGYEQYF TGTGCCAGCAGCCCAACAGGGGTAGCGGGCTACGAGCAGTACTTC
TRBJ2-2 many TRBV15 NA CATSRDVVAGELFF TGTGCCACCAGCAGAGATGTAGTGGCCGGGGAGCTGTTTTTT
TRBJ1-2 NA TRBV9 TRBD1 CASSPPRDRGALGGYTF TGTGCCAGCAGCCCACCCCGGGACAGGGGGGCTTTGGGTGGCTACACCTTC
TRBJ1-1 NA TRBV11-2 NA CASSLERLNTEAFF TGTGCCAGCAGCTTAGAACGCCTGAACACTGAAGCTTTCTTT
TRBJ2-3 few TRBV7-3 NA CASSLRRQDTQYF TGTGCCAGCAGCTTAAGACGCCAGGATACGCAGTATTTT
TRBJ2-1 NA TRBV21-1 NA CASRKTGRNEQFF TGTGCCAGCAGAAAAACAGGGCGCAATGAGCAGTTCTTC
TRBJ2-7 NA TRBV28 NA CASSRPNEQYF TGTGCCAGCAGTCGACCTAACGAGCAGTACTTC
TRBJ2-7 NA TRBV5-1 TRBD1 CASSHEAGGGEQYF TGCGCCAGCAGCCACGAGGCAGGGGGCGGCGAGCAGTACTTC
TRBJ2-2 once TRBV9 NA CASSPRLAETGELFF TGTGCCAGCAGCCCCCGCTTAGCGGAGACCGGGGAGCTGTTTTTT
TRBJ1-3 NA TRBV10-3 NA CAIARPDSYNTIYF TGTGCCATCGCCCGCCCGGACTCGTACAACACCATATATTTT
TRBJ2-1 NA TRBV11-2 NA CASSLYTSSNKQFF TGTGCCAGCAGCTTATATACTAGTTCCAATAAGCAGTTCTTC
TRBJ2-4 NA TRBV30 NA CALEGVGKNIQYF TGTGCCCTGGAGGGGGTGGGCAAAAACATTCAGTACTTC
TRBJ1-5 NA TRBV19 NA CASSKGGLNQPQHF TGTGCCAGTAGTAAGGGGGGGTTAAATCAGCCCCAGCATTTT
TRBJ2-7 NA TRBV30 NA CAWSTTSYEQYF TGTGCCTGGAGTACTACATCCTACGAGCAGTACTTC
TRBJ2-7 NA TRBV28 NA CASSLSSGFPPEQYF TGTGCCAGCAGTTTATCCTCTGGGTTCCCCCCCGAGCAGTACTTC
TRBJ2-1 NA TRBV11-2 TRBD2 CASRLAGSPYNEQFF TGTGCCAGCAGGCTAGCGGGATCCCCCTACAATGAGCAGTTCTTC
TRBJ1-2 NA TRBV5-6 NA CASSLVQPQYGYTF TGTGCCAGCAGCTTGGTACAGCCACAGTATGGCTACACCTTC
TRBJ2-7 NA TRBV11-2 NA CASSLLRETAYEQYF TGTGCCAGCAGCTTATTGAGGGAGACGGCCTACGAGCAGTACTTC
TRBJ1-2 NA TRBV7-9 NA CASSSINYGYTF TGTGCCAGCAGCTCCATCAACTATGGCTACACCTTC
TRBJ2-3 once TRBV5-1 NA CASSSRSGSTDTQYF TGCGCCAGCAGCTCCCGAAGCGGGAGCACAGATACGCAGTATTTT
TRBJ2-1 NA TRBV30 TRBD2 CARGWVREVNEQFF TGTGCCCGGGGATGGGTGCGGGAGGTCAATGAGCAGTTCTTC
TRBJ1-1 NA TRBV15 NA CATSSGSGANTEAFF TGTGCCACCAGCAGTGGTTCAGGGGCGAACACTGAAGCTTTCTTT